Sequencing of this T cell receptor beta chain was carried out in a study of blood T cell repertoires in COVID-19. As for the study in general: Samples of COVID-19 (acute and convalescent) were obtained from the United States, Italy and Spain. Sample material is recorded as cDNA or gDNA derived from T cells, B-cell-depleted T cells, or PBMCs.

Original handling: Reference gene primer amplification gave estimated nucleated cell counts. Only in-frame clones appear in the TCRdb table, and some are missing; sequencing was by immunoSEQ multiplex PCR. V and J calls plus clone size are reproduced from that table; the DNA served to infer D and trimming. The sample records around 60,000 clones, over 75% being singletons. This CDR3 has 15 residues. V was clipped by 2 bases and J by 9 bases, with 14 bases between them. Looked up from germline, CDR1 is LNHDA and CDR2 is SQIVND (reference sequence). This clone occurred once. Material for sequencing was peripheral blood. The sequence derives from a woman at least 80 years old with active COVID-19. V gene TRBV19 combines with J gene TRBJ1-6; D unclear. CDR3 bases: TGTGCCAGTAGTATAAAACGGGAGTTGGGTTCACCCCTCCACTTT. Residues: CASSIKRELGSPLHF.